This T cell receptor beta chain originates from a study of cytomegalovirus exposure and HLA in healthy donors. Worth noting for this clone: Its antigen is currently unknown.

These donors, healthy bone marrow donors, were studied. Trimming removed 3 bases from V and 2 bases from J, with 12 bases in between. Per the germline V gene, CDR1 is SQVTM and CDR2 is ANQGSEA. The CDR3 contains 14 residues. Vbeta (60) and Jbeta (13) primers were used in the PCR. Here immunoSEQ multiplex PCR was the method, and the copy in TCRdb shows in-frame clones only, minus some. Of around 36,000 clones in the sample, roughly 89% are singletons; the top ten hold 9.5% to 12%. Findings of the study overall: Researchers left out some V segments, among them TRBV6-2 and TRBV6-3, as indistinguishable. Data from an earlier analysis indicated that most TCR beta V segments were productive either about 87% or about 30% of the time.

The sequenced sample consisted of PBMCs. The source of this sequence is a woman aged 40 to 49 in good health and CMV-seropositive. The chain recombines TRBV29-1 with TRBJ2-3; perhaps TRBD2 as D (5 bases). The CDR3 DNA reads TGCAGCGTTGATGGGCTTCTAGCCACAGATACGCAGTATTTT. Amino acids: CSVDGLLATDTQYF.